The entry that follows covers one TCR beta chain sequence. Its antigen is not identified. From the 5' RACE reads, TCRdb called clonotypes with MiXCR, one entry per CDR3 protein. Found here are fewer than 250,000 distinct CDR3 sequences, about 10% of them singletons; the top ten hold 20% to 25%. This sample was taken from a study of CD8 T cells in ankylosing spondylitis. Germline assignment: CDR1 SGHRS and CDR2 YFSETQ. V lost 4 bases to trimming and J lost 3 bases, with 16 bases between them. This CDR3 has 16 residues. Notes on the study in general: It was reported that disease-linked clones were significantly enriched in matched ankylosing spondylitis synovial fluid.

Sequencing was performed on blood, either unsorted or a sorted T cell fraction (not recorded which). This TCR derives from a male donor with ankylosing spondylitis or in good health (not recorded which). The chain links TRBV5-1 to TRBJ2-2; possible D gene TRBD2, 7 bases. CDR3 DNA sequence: TGCGCCAGCAGCCCGAGGGAGGGGGAGGACACCGGGGAGCTGTTTTTT. Protein sequence: CASSPREGEDTGELFF.